One and the same sample provided the 13 T cell receptor beta chains below, sequenced in a study of blood T cell repertoires in COVID-19. Clones were read by immunoSEQ multiplex PCR, and TCRdb kept only the in-frame ones, dropping some. The sample records approximately 120,000 clones, around 80% being singletons. The source material was peripheral blood. The receptor source for this set is a human donor in a cohort sampled during active or convalescent COVID-19.

The chain employs TRBV10-3 and TRBJ2-3, with D possibly being TRBD1 (6 bases). Germline V lookup: CDR1 ENHRY, CDR2 SYGVKD. The CDR3 totals 16 residues. V shed 0 bases and J shed 4 bases, with 14 bases lying between them. CDR3 DNA sequence: TGTGCCATCAGTGAGTCCCGGGTGGGGACACCAGATACGCAGTATTTT. Translation gives CAISESRVGTPDTQYF.

This clone was picked up one time. The chain is built from TRBV29-1 and TRBJ2-7; possibly TRBD1 for D (5 bases). Trimming stripped 1 base from V and 2 bases from J, with 6 bases between. Looked up from germline, CDR1 is SQVTM and CDR2 is ANQGSEA. This CDR3 contains 12 residues. The CDR3 protein is CSVEGRAYEQYF. The CDR3 region has the DNA TGCAGCGTTGAAGGCAGGGCCTACGAGCAGTACTTC.

The rearrangement uses TRBV19 and TRBJ1-2; 8 bases agree with TRBD1. This CDR3 spans 16 amino acids. Germline lookup yields CDR1 LNHDA and CDR2 SQIVND (reference sequence). The J segment lost 4 bases and the V segment lost 3 bases, leaving 10 bases of the junction unmatched. CDR3 sequence: CASSIGGTGRFYGYTF. The CDR3 DNA is TGTGCCAGTAGTATTGGTGGGACAGGACGATTCTATGGCTACACCTTC.

In this sample, this clone turned up once. The V call is TRBV19, the J call TRBJ2-7, with 8 positions matching TRBD1. CDR1 and CDR2 (germline): LNHDA, SQIVND (reference sequence). This CDR3 region has 14 residues. The V gene end was trimmed by 6 bases and the J gene end by 4 bases; junction bases not matched to a gene: 8. CDR3 nucleotides: TGTGCCAGTAGCGCGGTGACAGGGGCATACGAGCAGTACTTC. This translates into CASSAVTGAYEQYF.

This chain uses TRBV6-4 with TRBJ1-6; 7 bases match TRBD1. The trim removed 5 bases at V and 12 bases at J, leaving 7 bases unmatched. This CDR3 has 13 amino acids. Germline V gene lookup returns CDR1 MRHNA and CDR2 SNTAGT. DNA of the CDR3: TGTGCCAGCAGTCCACAGGGGTGGGAACCCCTCCACTTT. It yields the protein CASSPQGWEPLHF.

A single count supports this clone. The CDR3 here is CASSYPEGGHYEQYF. The CDR3 nucleotides read TGTGCCAGCAGTTACCCAGAAGGAGGTCACTACGAGCAGTACTTC. This chain connects TRBV6-6 to TRBJ2-7, with D possibly TRBD2 on 5 matching bases. The germline V gene has CDR1 MNHNY and CDR2 SVGAGI (reference sequence). The V gene lost 2 bases and the J gene lost 3 bases, with 14 bases spanning the gap. The CDR3 length is 15 residues.

This rearrangement joins TRBV2 to TRBJ1-5; 10 bases fit TRBD1. Trimming took 4 bases from V and 6 from J; bases not matched to a gene: 6. This CDR3 is 15 amino acids long. Germline lookup yields CDR1 SNHLY and CDR2 FYNNEI. CDR3 nucleotide sequence: TGTGCCAGCAGTGCTCAGACAGGGGGCGGTCAGCCCCAGCATTTT. Its protein product is CASSAQTGGGQPQHF.

The chain has TRBV5-4 and TRBJ1-1; 7 positions agree with TRBD1. V lost 6 bases, J lost 0 bases, and 5 bases stayed unmatched. The CDR3 consists of 14 residues. Per germline, CDR1 SGHNT and CDR2 YYREEE (reference sequence). Written as DNA, the CDR3 is TGTGCCAGCAAACGGGACAGTATGAACACTGAAGCTTTCTTT. Translation: CASKRDSMNTEAFF.

The chain combines TRBV27 with TRBJ2-3; 12 positions match TRBD1. V gave up 3 bases and J gave up 5 bases; unmatched junction bases: 6. Per the germline V gene, CDR1 is MNHEY and CDR2 is SMNVEV (reference sequence). This CDR3 has 16 residues. The chain's CDR3 is CASSFRGTGGLDTQYF. The CDR3 DNA is TGTGCCAGCAGTTTCCGGGGGACAGGGGGCTTAGATACGCAGTATTTT.

V usage is TRBV6-5 and J usage is TRBJ2-7, with 9 bases that match TRBD2. CDR3 length: 15 residues. J gave up 0 bases and V 5 bases, and 5 bases lay outside the gene matches. The V gene's germline CDR1 is MNHEY and CDR2 SVGAGI. CDR3 coding DNA: TGTGCCAGCAGTCTCGAGCGGGGGGCCTCCTACGAGCAGTACTTC. It codes for CASSLERGASYEQYF.

This clone was seen a few times. The CDR3 region is CASRGGTRTGELFF. The CDR3 DNA follows: TGTGCCAGCAGAGGGGGGACTAGGACCGGGGAGCTGTTTTTT. V usage is TRBV6-5 and J usage is TRBJ2-2, with TRBD2 matching over 8 bases. This CDR3 comprises 14 residues. Germline CDR1 MNHEY, CDR2 SVGAGI. With 6 bases clipped from V and 5 bases from J, the junction kept 5 bases outside the gene matches.

V usage is TRBV24-1 and J usage is TRBJ2-1; D is perhaps TRBD1 (6 bases). The CDR3 contains 11 residues. V lost 7 bases, J lost 10 bases, and 10 bases lay in between. From germline, CDR1 is KGHDR and CDR2 SFDVKD. The CDR3 reads CATRRGYEQFF. The CDR3 region has the DNA TGTGCCACCAGGAGGGGGTACGAGCAGTTCTTC.

V gene TRBV2 combines with J gene TRBJ2-5, with TRBD1 as a possible D gene (5 bases). The CDR3 has 12 amino acids. V lost 6 bases to trimming and J lost 5 bases, with 10 bases between them. The germline gives CDR1 SNHLY, CDR2 FYNNEI. In nucleotides, the CDR3 is TGTGCCAGCAGGGGGCAAGTTGAGACCCAGTACTTC. Translation: CASRGQVETQYF. Combining the CDR3 with reference TRBV2 and TRBJ2-5 gives the whole variable domain EPEVTQTPSHQVTQMGQEVILRCVPISNHLYFYWYRQILGQKVEFLVSFYNNEISEKSEIFDDQFSVERPDGSNFTLKIRSTKLEDSAMYFCASRGQVETQYFGPGTRLLVL.